The rows below give T cell receptor beta chains drawn from one sample of a study of glioma-infiltrating T cells. Using its own MiXCR run on the multiplex PCR reads, TCRdb lists one record per CDR3 protein. The sample records around 180,000 distinct CDR3 sequences, about 40% being singletons. Sequenced sample: glioma tissue, nonneoplastic brain tissue, or PBMCs (not recorded which). Source of these receptors: a human donor with low-grade glioma or glioblastoma, undergoing nonglioma brain surgery, or in good health (not recorded which). The CDR3 runs from the conserved cysteine through the conserved F or W. A D gene is named only where the DNA matches it firmly. The size entry is marked missing in some rows and otherwise reads once, few, many or a size class.

j_call: TRBJ2-1; v_call: TRBV7-2; d_call: TRBD2; clone_size: many; cdr3_length: 16; cdr3_aa: CASSLRTSGMRNEQFF; cdr3_nt: TGTGCCAGCAGTTTGCGGACTAGCGGGATGCGCAATGAGCAGTTCTTC
j_call: TRBJ1-5; v_call: TRBV2; d_call: NA; clone_size: many; cdr3_length: 15; cdr3_aa: CASSKTTYSNQPQHF; cdr3_nt: TGTGCCAGCAGTAAGACAACCTATAGCAATCAGCCCCAGCATTTT
j_call: TRBJ1-2; v_call: TRBV5-6; d_call: TRBD1; clone_size: NA; cdr3_length: 14; cdr3_aa: CASSFGQGVGGYTF; cdr3_nt: TGTGCCAGCAGCTTTGGACAGGGAGTCGGAGGCTACACCTTC
j_call: TRBJ2-1; v_call: TRBV7-2; d_call: NA; clone_size: NA; cdr3_length: 13; cdr3_aa: CARSPTSEIGQFF; cdr3_nt: TGTGCCAGATCACCTACAAGCGAAATAGGGCAGTTCTTC
j_call: TRBJ2-3; v_call: TRBV28; d_call: NA; clone_size: many; cdr3_length: 13; cdr3_aa: CASSSVLVDTQYF; cdr3_nt: TGTGCCAGCAGTTCAGTTTTGGTAGATACGCAGTATTTT
j_call: TRBJ1-1; v_call: TRBV28; d_call: NA; clone_size: NA; cdr3_length: 15; cdr3_aa: CASSIRSQPNTEAFF; cdr3_nt: TGTGCCAGTAGTATTAGGAGCCAGCCGAACACTGAAGCTTTCTTT
j_call: TRBJ2-7; v_call: TRBV27; d_call: NA; clone_size: many; cdr3_length: 13; cdr3_aa: CASSFRDGYEQYF; cdr3_nt: TGTGCCAGCAGTTTCCGGGACGGCTACGAGCAGTACTTC
j_call: TRBJ2-7; v_call: TRBV11-2; d_call: TRBD2; clone_size: NA; cdr3_length: 16; cdr3_aa: CASSLPQLAGAFLQYF; cdr3_nt: TGTGCCAGCAGCTTACCTCAACTAGCGGGTGCTTTCCTGCAGTACTTC
j_call: TRBJ2-4; v_call: TRBV15; d_call: NA; clone_size: many; cdr3_length: 14; cdr3_aa: CATSRSVGLGIQYF; cdr3_nt: TGTGCCACCAGCAGAAGTGTTGGGCTCGGCATTCAGTACTTC
j_call: TRBJ2-5; v_call: TRBV10-3; d_call: TRBD2; clone_size: many; cdr3_length: 15; cdr3_aa: CAISKLAGEQETQYF; cdr3_nt: TGTGCCATCAGCAAACTAGCGGGGGAACAAGAGACCCAGTACTTC
j_call: TRBJ1-2; v_call: TRBV28; d_call: NA; clone_size: many; cdr3_length: 16; cdr3_aa: CASSPEMGAPYYGYTF; cdr3_nt: TGTGCCAGCAGTCCCGAGATGGGCGCCCCGTACTATGGCTACACCTTC